These 22 T cell receptor beta chains share one sample of origin, sequenced in a study of early T cells in non-severe SARS-CoV-2 infection (dated by TCRdb to the early 2020s). The library was obtained by 5' RACE. The instrument given in TCRdb is NextSeq 500. TCRdb ran its own pipeline on the public reads, namely fastp trimming at Q25 and MiXCR clone calling, and kept in-frame beta chains. Entries that share a CDR3 protein sequence are merged under the most common genes and DNA. The sample data list tens of thousands of distinct CDR3 sequences, and about 15% of these were observed just once. The ten largest account for over 8% of the sample. The source was whole blood, collected at baseline. These receptors were taken from an adult who was a healthcare worker with PCR-confirmed SARS-CoV-2 infection or an uninfected control (not recorded which).

This clonotype was counted a few times. The chain uses TRBV27 and TRBJ2-2, with 9 bases fitting TRBD2. CDR3 size: 14 residues. Germline lookup yields CDR1 MNHEY and CDR2 SMNVEV (reference sequence). Trimming cost V 6 bases and J 1 base; bases outside gene matches: 0. The CDR3 region is CASRLAGNTGELFF. Here the CDR3 DNA reads TGTGCCAGCAGACTAGCGGGGAACACCGGGGAGCTGTTTTTT.

The chain is built from TRBV5-1 and TRBJ1-1; the D gene is possibly TRBD1 (6 bases). CDR1 and CDR2 from the germline V gene are SGHRS and YFSETQ. V was shortened by 0 bases and J by 5 bases, with 11 bases between the two germline ends. The CDR3 is 14 residues long. CDR3 sequence reads: CASSLDEGGTEAFF. CDR3 bases: TGCGCCAGCAGCTTGGACGAGGGGGGTACTGAAGCTTTCTTT.

The rearrangement joins TRBV3-1 to TRBJ2-5; 8 bases agree with TRBD2. CDR3 size: 12 residues. The germline V gene encodes CDR1 LGHDT and CDR2 YNNKEL (reference sequence). After removal of 8 bases from V and 9 bases from J, the junction contained 8 bases not matched to a gene. The CDR3 here is CASAAGAGAQYF. DNA for the CDR3: TGTGCCAGCGCAGCGGGAGCGGGGGCCCAGTACTTC.

The V gene is TRBV7-6, the J gene TRBJ2-5; the D gene is possibly TRBD2 (5 bases). Per the germline V gene, CDR1 is SGHVS and CDR2 is FNYEAQ. There are 16 residues in the CDR3. The ends were cut back, 5 bases at V and 3 bases at J, with 19 bases in the middle. The CDR3 is CASSPPRGVQEETQYF. The CDR3 nucleotides are TGTGCCAGCAGCCCTCCCCGGGGAGTGCAGGAAGAGACCCAGTACTTC.

This clonotype appeared a few times. The rearrangement links TRBV20-1 to TRBJ2-5, with D hard to call. In germline, CDR1 is DFQATT, CDR2 SNEGSKA (reference sequence). This CDR3 contains 12 residues. With 0 bases removed from V and 8 bases from J, the gap between germline ends came to 10 bases. As DNA, the CDR3 is TGCAGTGCTAGAGATGAGCCGCGCACCCAGTACTTC. The encoded protein is CSARDEPRTQYF.

This chain joins TRBV7-2 and TRBJ1-1; weak D call: TRBD1 (5 bases). The CDR3 is 14 amino acids. Trimming took 0 bases from V and 4 from J, leaving 9 bases between them. In germline, CDR1 is SGHTA, CDR2 FQGNSA. CDR3 loop: CASSLAPTATEAFF. CDR3 DNA: TGTGCCAGCAGCTTAGCCCCGACAGCCACTGAAGCTTTCTTT.

This clonotype was detected many times. This chain connects TRBV5-1 to TRBJ2-3; D gene ambiguous. The CDR3 is made up of 14 amino acids. V lost 0 bases and J 2 bases, leaving 7 bases between the germline ends. Germline values: CDR1 SGHRS, CDR2 YFSETQ. CDR3 nucleotides: TGCGCCAGCAGCTTGGTTACTCACACAGATACGCAGTATTTT. Its translation is CASSLVTHTDTQYF.

This clonotype was observed many times. The rearrangement joins TRBV20-1 to TRBJ1-2; D possibly corresponds to TRBD1 (6 bases). V gave up 4 bases and J gave up 5 bases, with 17 bases separating them. Germline V CDR1 and CDR2: DFQATT, SNEGSKA (reference sequence). The CDR3 sequence is 14 residues long. The CDR3 reads CSAIFAGERYGYTF. The CDR3 region has the DNA TGCAGTGCTATCTTCGCAGGGGAAAGATATGGCTACACCTTC.

The V call is TRBV7-9, the J call TRBJ2-7; 8 nucleotides line up with TRBD2. The CDR3 has 13 amino acids. Germline CDR1 SEHNR, CDR2 FQNEAQ (reference sequence). V was clipped by 6 bases and J by 5 bases; unmatched bases: 6. This CDR3 reads CASSQSGSNEQYF. The CDR3 region has the DNA TGTGCCAGCAGTCAGAGCGGGAGTAACGAGCAGTACTTC.

The J gene is TRBJ2-3, the V gene TRBV3-1, with 14 nucleotides matching TRBD2. Germline V CDR1 and CDR2: LGHDT, YNNKEL (reference sequence). The CDR3 runs 18 residues. V was clipped by 0 bases and J by 3 bases; unmatched bases: 5. CDR3 loop: CASSQEGGLAGGTDTQYF. CDR3 in DNA: TGTGCCAGCAGCCAAGAGGGAGGACTAGCGGGGGGAACAGATACGCAGTATTTT.

The V call is TRBV10-3, the J call TRBJ1-1; D perhaps matches TRBD1 (5 bases). The CDR3 loop spans 15 amino acids. Trimming removed 4 bases from V and 2 bases from J, with 14 bases in between. CDR1 ENHRY and CDR2 SYGVKD come from the germline V gene. As DNA, the CDR3 is TGTGCCATCAGTGGAGGCGTTAGGGGAAACACTGAAGCTTTCTTT. The encoded protein is CAISGGVRGNTEAFF.

The V gene is TRBV29-1, the J gene TRBJ2-7, with D unresolved. Germline V lookup: CDR1 SQVTM, CDR2 ANQGSEA. The CDR3 loop spans 11 amino acids. V shed 7 bases and J shed 4 bases, with 11 bases lying between them. CDR3 sequence reads: CSAAWGYEQYF. The CDR3, as DNA: TGCAGCGCTGCTTGGGGTTACGAGCAGTACTTC.

The CDR3 bases are TGTGCCAGCAGCCAAGGGAGGAGTAGCAATCAGCCCCAGCATTTT. Encoded protein: CASSQGRSSNQPQHF. The chain uses TRBV3-1 and TRBJ1-5; D is unresolved. V lost 1 base and J 0 bases, leaving 7 bases between the germline ends. The CDR3 is 15 amino acids. Germline CDR1 LGHDT, CDR2 YNNKEL (reference sequence).

This rearrangement joins TRBV24-1 to TRBJ2-1; D is possibly TRBD2 (5 bases). Trimming cost V 4 bases and J 0 bases, with 12 bases left between them. Germline V gene data show CDR1 as KGHDR and CDR2 as SFDVKD. The CDR3 contains 16 residues. CDR3 sequence (DNA): TGTGCCACCAGTGACCCGATGGGGAGCTCCTACAATGAGCAGTTCTTC. This gives the protein CATSDPMGSSYNEQFF.

This clonotype occurred a few times. The chain employs TRBV6-6 and TRBJ1-3; D gene unclear. Trimming left V 5 bases short and J 0 bases short, with 5 bases between. CDR1 MNHNY and CDR2 SVGAGI come from the germline V gene (reference sequence). The CDR3 totals 13 residues. The CDR3 here is CASSESSGNTIYF. The CDR3 DNA follows: TGTGCCAGCAGTGAGAGCTCTGGAAACACCATATATTTT.

This clonotype came up a few times. This chain joins TRBV5-1 and TRBJ2-5, with D possibly matching TRBD1 (5 bases). This CDR3 has 17 residues. Germline values: CDR1 SGHRS, CDR2 YFSETQ. V lost 0 bases and J lost 2, with 17 bases in between. The CDR3 loop is CASSLAVGQALQETQYF. The CDR3 nucleotides are TGCGCCAGCAGCTTGGCAGTGGGGCAGGCCCTACAAGAGACCCAGTACTTC.

This chain uses TRBV28 with TRBJ1-5; D is uncertain. The CDR3 loop spans 12 amino acids. Trimming cost V 3 bases and J 15 bases, with 15 bases left between them. The germline V gene has CDR1 MDHEN and CDR2 SYDVKM. This CDR3 is CASSLTTLSVHF. CDR3 DNA sequence: TGTGCCAGCAGTTTGACCACTCTCTCCGTGCATTTT.

The chain carries TRBV5-1 and TRBJ2-2; 10 bases are shared with TRBD2. V lost 6 bases to trimming and J lost 2 bases; unmatched junction nucleotides: 4. This CDR3 comprises 15 residues. Germline V gene lookup returns CDR1 SGHRS and CDR2 YFSETQ. The CDR3 nucleotides read TGCGCCAGCAAGCTAGCGGGGGCCAACACCGGGGAGCTGTTTTTT. It is translated as CASKLAGANTGELFF.

This clonotype turned up a few times. This rearrangement joins TRBV27 to TRBJ2-1; 13 nucleotides match TRBD2. Per germline, CDR1 MNHEY and CDR2 SMNVEV (reference sequence). The CDR3 consists of 17 residues. Germline trimming cut 5 bases from V and 6 bases from J; bases unmatched to any gene: 10. The CDR3 is CASSPNPLAGGLNEQFF. The CDR3 DNA sequence: TGTGCCAGCAGTCCAAACCCACTAGCGGGGGGGCTCAATGAGCAGTTCTTC.

This clonotype was seen a handful of times. V and J are TRBV9 and TRBJ1-3; TRBD1 might be the D (6 bases). Between the trimmed V and J ends, which lost 4 bases and 0 bases, there was a span of 14 bases. There are 16 residues in the CDR3. CDR1 and CDR2 (germline): SGDLS, YYNGEE. This CDR3 reads CASSPRQDFSGNTIYF. CDR3 sequence (DNA): TGTGCCAGCAGCCCCCGACAGGATTTCTCTGGAAACACCATATATTTT.

In this sample, this clonotype turned up a few times. The rearrangement uses TRBV12-3 or TRBV12-4 and TRBJ2-7; TRBD1 matches 7 bases. V gave up 6 bases and J gave up 2 bases; unmatched junction bases: 7. The CDR3 is 14 residues long. Here the CDR3 reads CASSPPGQPYEQYF. CDR3 nucleotide sequence: TGTGCCAGCAGCCCCCCGGGACAGCCCTACGAGCAGTACTTC.

This clonotype was counted a few times. This rearrangement joins TRBV28 to TRBJ2-3, with 8 bases matching TRBD2. This CDR3 has 14 residues. Germline V gene data show CDR1 as MDHEN and CDR2 as SYDVKM. The ends lost 6 bases at V and 5 bases at J; junction bases unmatched: 7. The CDR3, as DNA: TGTGCCAGCAGCCTCGGGGGGGGCCAAGATACGCAGTATTTT. It codes for CASSLGGGQDTQYF.